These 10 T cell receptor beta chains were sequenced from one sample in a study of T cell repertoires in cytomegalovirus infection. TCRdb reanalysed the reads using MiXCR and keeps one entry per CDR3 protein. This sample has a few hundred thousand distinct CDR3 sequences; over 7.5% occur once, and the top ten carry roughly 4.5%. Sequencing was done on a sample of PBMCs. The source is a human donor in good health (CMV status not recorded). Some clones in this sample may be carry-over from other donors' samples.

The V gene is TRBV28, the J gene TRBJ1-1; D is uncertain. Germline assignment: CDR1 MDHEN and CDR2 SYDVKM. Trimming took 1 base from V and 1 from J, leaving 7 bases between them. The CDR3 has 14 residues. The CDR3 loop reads CASSLYKPNTEAFF. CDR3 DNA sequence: TGTGCCAGCAGTTTATACAAACCGAACACTGAAGCTTTCTTT.

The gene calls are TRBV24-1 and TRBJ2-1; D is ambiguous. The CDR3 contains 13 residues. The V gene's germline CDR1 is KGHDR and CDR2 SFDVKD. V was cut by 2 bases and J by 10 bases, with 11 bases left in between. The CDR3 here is CATSDSAGKEQFF. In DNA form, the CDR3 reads TGTGCCACCAGTGATTCCGCTGGCAAGGAGCAGTTCTTC.

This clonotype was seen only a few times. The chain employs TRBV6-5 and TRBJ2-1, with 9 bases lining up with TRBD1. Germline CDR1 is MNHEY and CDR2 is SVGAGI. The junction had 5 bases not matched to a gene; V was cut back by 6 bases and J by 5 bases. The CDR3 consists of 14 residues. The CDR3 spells CASSRRTGDNEQFF. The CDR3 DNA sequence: TGTGCCAGCAGCCGCCGGACAGGGGACAATGAGCAGTTCTTC.

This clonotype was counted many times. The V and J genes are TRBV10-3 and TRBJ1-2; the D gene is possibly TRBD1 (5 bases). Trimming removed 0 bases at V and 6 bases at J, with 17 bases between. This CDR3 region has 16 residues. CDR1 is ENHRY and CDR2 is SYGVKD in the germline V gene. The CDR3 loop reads CAISESTPGRVNGYTF. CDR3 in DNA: TGTGCCATCAGTGAGTCGACCCCGGGCAGGGTAAATGGCTACACCTTC.

The CDR3 nucleotides are TGTGCCAGCTCACCAGTCAGCAGCAATCAGCCCCAGCATTTT. This encodes CASSPVSSNQPQHF. The rearrangement joins TRBV18 to TRBJ1-5; no reliable D call. V was trimmed by 2 bases and J by 1 base, leaving 6 bases between them. The CDR3 length is 14 residues. Germline assignment: CDR1 KGHSH and CDR2 LQKENI.

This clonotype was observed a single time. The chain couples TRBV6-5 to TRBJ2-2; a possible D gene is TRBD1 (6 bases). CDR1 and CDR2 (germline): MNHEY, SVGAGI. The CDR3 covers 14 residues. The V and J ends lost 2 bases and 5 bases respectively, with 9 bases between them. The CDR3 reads CASSYLQGTGELFF. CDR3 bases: TGTGCCAGCAGTTACCTACAGGGAACCGGGGAGCTGTTTTTT.

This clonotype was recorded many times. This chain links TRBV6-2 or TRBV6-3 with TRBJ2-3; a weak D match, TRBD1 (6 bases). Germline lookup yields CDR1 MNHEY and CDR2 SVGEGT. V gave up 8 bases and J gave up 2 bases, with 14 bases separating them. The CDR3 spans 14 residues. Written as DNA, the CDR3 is TGTGCCAGCCCCACAGGGTCACCCACAGATACGCAGTATTTT. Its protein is CASPTGSPTDTQYF.

CDR3 loop: CASSHRTGEQFF. CDR3 nucleotide sequence: TGCGCCAGCAGCCACCGTACCGGGGAGCAGTTCTTC. This chain connects TRBV4-1 to TRBJ2-1; D is unclear. The CDR3 consists of 12 residues. V was trimmed by 3 bases and J by 10 bases, leaving 10 bases between them. The germline V gene has CDR1 MGHRA and CDR2 YSYEKL.

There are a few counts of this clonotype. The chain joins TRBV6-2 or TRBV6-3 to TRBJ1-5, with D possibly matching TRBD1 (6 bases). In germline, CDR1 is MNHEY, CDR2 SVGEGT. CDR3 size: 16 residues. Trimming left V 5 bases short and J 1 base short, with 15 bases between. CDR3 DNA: TGTGCCAGCAGTCCGGACACAGGGTACAGCAATCAGCCCCAGCATTTT. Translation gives CASSPDTGYSNQPQHF.

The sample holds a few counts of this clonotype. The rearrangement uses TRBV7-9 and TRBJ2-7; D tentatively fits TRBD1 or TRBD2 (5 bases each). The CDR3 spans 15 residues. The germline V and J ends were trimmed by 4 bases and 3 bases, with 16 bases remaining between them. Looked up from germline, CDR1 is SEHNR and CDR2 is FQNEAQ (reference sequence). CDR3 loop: CASSSPRGAGYEQYF. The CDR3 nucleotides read TGTGCCAGCAGCTCCCCTCGAGGGGCCGGCTACGAGCAGTACTTC. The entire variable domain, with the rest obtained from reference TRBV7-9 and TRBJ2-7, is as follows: DTGVSQNPRHKITKRGQNVTFRCDPISEHNRLYWYRQTLGQGPEFLTYFQNEAQLEKSRLLSDRFSAERPKGSFSTLEIQRTEQGDSAMYLCASSSPRGAGYEQYFGPGTRLTVT.